What follows is one T cell receptor beta chain and its context. The same CDR3 arises from other DNA sequences in this sample as well. Trimming cost V 3 bases and J 8 bases; bases outside gene matches: 9. Looked up from germline, CDR1 is LNHDA and CDR2 is SQIVND (reference sequence). CDR3 length: 16 residues. The data belong to a study of blood T cell repertoires in COVID-19. Study overall: In each case, the material was cDNA or gDNA derived from T cells, B-cell-depleted T cells, or PBMCs.

Sequenced by immunoSEQ multiplex PCR; TCRdb stores in-frame clones only, minus some. The sample lists about 130,000 clones; roughly nine tenths were seen once. The material sequenced was peripheral blood. This chain joins TRBV19 and TRBJ1-6, with 8 bases lining up with TRBD1. This sequence originates from a man aged 60 to 75 with COVID-19, enrolled during active disease. This CDR3 reads CASSIQLDRGDSPLHF. The CDR3 DNA reads as TGTGCCAGTAGTATTCAACTTGACAGGGGTGATTCACCCCTCCACTTT.